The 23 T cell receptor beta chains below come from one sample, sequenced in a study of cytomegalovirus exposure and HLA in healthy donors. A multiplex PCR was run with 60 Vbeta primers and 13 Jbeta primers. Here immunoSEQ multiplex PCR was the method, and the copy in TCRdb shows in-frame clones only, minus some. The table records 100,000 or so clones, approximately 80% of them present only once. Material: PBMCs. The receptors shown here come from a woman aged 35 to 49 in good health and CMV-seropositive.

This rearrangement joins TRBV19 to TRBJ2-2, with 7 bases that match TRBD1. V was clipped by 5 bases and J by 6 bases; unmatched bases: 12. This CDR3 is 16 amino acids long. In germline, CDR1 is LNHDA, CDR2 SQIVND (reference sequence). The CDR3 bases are TGTGCCAGTAGTGCCCGGACAGGATGGGGCCCCGGGGAGCTGTTTTTT. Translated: CASSARTGWGPGELFF.

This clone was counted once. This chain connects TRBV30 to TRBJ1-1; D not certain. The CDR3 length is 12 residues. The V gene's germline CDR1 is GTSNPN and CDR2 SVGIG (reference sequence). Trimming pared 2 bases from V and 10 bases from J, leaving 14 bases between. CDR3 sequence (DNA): TGTGCCTGGAGTAGCCCCGGACGGGGAGCTTTCTTT. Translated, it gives CAWSSPGRGAFF.

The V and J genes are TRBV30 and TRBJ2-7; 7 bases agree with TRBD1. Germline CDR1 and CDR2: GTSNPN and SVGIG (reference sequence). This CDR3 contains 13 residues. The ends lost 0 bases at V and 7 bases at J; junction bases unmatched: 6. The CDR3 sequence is CAWSVDRSVEQYF. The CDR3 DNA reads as TGTGCCTGGAGTGTGGACAGGAGCGTTGAGCAGTACTTC.

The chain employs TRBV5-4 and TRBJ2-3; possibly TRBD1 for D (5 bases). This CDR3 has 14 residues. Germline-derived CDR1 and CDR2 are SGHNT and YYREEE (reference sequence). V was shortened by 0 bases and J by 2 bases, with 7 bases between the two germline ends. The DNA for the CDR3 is TGTGCCAGCAGCTTGGGACAGCCCACAGATACGCAGTATTTT. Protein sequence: CASSLGQPTDTQYF.

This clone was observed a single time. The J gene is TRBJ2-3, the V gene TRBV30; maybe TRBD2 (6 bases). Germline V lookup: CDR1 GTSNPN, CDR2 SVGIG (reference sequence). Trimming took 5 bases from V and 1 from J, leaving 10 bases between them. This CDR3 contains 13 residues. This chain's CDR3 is CAWDGGGTDTQYF. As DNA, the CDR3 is TGTGCCTGGGACGGGGGTGGCACAGATACGCAGTATTTT.

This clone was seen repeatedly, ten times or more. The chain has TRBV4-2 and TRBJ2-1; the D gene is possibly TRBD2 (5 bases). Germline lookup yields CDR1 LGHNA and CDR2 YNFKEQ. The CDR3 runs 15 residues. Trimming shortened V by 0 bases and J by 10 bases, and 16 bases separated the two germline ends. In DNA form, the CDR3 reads TGTGCCAGCAGCCAAGAGCCGACTATTCGGGCGGAGCAGTTCTTC. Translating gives CASSQEPTIRAEQFF.

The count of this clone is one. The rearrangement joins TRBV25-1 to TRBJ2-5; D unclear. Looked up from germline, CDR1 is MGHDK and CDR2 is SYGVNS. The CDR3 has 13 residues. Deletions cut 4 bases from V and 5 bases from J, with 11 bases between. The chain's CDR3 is CASSGAARETQYF. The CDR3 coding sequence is TGTGCCAGCAGTGGGGCAGCCAGGGAGACCCAGTACTTC.

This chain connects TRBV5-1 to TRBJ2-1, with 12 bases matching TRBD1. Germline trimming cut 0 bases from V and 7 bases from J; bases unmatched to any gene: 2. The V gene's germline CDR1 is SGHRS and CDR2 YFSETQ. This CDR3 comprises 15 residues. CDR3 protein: CASSLGDRGHNEQFF. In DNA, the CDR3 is TGCGCCAGCAGCTTGGGGGACAGGGGGCATAATGAGCAGTTCTTC.

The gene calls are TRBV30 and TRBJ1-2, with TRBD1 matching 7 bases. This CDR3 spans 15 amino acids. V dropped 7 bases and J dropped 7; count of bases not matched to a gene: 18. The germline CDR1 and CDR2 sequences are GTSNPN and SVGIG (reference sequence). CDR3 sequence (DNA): TGTGCCTCGCACCTTCCCAGAGGGGGCGTCGGTGGCTACACCTTC. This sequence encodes CASHLPRGGVGGYTF.

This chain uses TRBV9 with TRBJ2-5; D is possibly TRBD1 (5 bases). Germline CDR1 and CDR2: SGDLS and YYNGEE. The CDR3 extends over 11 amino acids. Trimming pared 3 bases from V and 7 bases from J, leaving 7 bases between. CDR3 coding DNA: TGTGCCAGCAGCGGGGGCGGGACCCAGTACTTC. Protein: CASSGGGTQYF.

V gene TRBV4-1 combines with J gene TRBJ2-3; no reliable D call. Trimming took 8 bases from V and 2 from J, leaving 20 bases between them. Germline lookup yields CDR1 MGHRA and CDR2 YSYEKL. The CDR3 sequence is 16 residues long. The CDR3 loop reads CASRLQSLMITDTQYF. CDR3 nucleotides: TGCGCCAGCCGCTTACAGAGCCTTATGATCACAGATACGCAGTATTTT.

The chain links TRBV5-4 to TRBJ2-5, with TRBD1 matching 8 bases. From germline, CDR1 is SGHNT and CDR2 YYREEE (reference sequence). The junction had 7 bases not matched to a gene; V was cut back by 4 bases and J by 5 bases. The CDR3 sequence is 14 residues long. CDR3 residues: CASSRTGPGETQYF. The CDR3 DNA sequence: TGTGCCAGCAGCCGGACAGGGCCTGGGGAGACCCAGTACTTC. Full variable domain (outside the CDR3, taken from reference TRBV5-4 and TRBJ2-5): ETGVTQSPTHLIKTRGQQVTLRCSSQSGHNTVSWYQQALGQGPQFIFQYYREEENGRGNFPPRFSGLQFPNYSSELNVNALELDDSALYLCASSRTGPGETQYFGPGTRLLVL.

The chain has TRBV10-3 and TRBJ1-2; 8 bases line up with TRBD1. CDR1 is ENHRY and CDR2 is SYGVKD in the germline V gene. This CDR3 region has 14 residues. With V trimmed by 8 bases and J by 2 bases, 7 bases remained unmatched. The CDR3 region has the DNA TGTGCCATCCGACTGGACAGGGCGAACTATGGCTACACCTTC. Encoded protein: CAIRLDRANYGYTF.

This CDR3 is CASSLDLAVETQYF. The CDR3 coding sequence is TGTGCCAGCAGCTTAGATCTTGCGGTTGAGACCCAGTACTTC. The V call is TRBV11-2, the J call TRBJ2-5; D remains ambiguous. The length of the CDR3 is 14 residues. Germline values: CDR1 SGHAT, CDR2 FQNNGV. V was trimmed by 0 bases and J by 5 bases, leaving 10 bases between them.

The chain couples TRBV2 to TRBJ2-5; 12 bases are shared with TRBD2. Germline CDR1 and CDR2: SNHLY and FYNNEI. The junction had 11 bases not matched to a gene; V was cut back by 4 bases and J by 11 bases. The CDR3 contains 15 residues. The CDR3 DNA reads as TGTGCCAGCAGTGCATGGACTAGCGGGGAAGGTGAGCAGTACTTC. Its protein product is CASSAWTSGEGEQYF.

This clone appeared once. The CDR3 reads CASSYMGQPSNQPQHF. CDR3 nucleotide sequence: TGTGCCAGCAGTTACATGGGACAGCCAAGCAATCAGCCCCAGCATTTT. This chain connects TRBV6-6 to TRBJ1-5, with TRBD1 matching over 7 bases. The V gene's germline CDR1 is MNHNY and CDR2 SVGAGI (reference sequence). This CDR3 spans 16 amino acids. V gave up 2 bases and J gave up 1 base; unmatched junction bases: 5.

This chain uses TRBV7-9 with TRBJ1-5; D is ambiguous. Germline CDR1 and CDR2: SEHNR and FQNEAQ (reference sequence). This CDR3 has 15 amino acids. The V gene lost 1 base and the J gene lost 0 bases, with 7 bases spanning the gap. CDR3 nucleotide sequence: TGTGCCAGCAGCTTAGTCGGGGATAGCAATCAGCCCCAGCATTTT. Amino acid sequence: CASSLVGDSNQPQHF.

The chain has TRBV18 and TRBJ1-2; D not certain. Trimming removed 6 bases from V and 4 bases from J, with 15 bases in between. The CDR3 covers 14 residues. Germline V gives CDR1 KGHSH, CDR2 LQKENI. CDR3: CASSQINGGYGYTF. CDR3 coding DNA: TGTGCCAGCTCCCAAATTAACGGAGGCTATGGCTACACCTTC.

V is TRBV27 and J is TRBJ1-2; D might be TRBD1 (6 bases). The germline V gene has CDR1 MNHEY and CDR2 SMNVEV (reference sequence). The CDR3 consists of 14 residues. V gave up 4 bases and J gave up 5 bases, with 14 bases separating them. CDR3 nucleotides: TGTGCCAGCAGTTCCACCAACAGGGTTTATGGCTACACCTTC. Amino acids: CASSSTNRVYGYTF.

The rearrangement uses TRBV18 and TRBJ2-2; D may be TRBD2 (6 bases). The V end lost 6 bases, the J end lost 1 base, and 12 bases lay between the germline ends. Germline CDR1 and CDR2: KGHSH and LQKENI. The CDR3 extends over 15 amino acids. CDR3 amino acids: CASSGGNLNTGELFF. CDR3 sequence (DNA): TGTGCCAGCTCCGGGGGAAACCTGAACACCGGGGAGCTGTTTTTT.

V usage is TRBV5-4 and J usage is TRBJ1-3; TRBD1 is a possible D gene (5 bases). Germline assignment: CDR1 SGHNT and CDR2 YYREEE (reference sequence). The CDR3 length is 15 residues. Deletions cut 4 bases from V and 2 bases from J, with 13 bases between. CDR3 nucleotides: TGTGCCAGCAGCCATATGACAGTGGCTGGAAACACCATATATTTT. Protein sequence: CASSHMTVAGNTIYF. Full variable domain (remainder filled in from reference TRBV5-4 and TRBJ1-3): ETGVTQSPTHLIKTRGQQVTLRCSSQSGHNTVSWYQQALGQGPQFIFQYYREEENGRGNFPPRFSGLQFPNYSSELNVNALELDDSALYLCASSHMTVAGNTIYFGEGSWLTVV.

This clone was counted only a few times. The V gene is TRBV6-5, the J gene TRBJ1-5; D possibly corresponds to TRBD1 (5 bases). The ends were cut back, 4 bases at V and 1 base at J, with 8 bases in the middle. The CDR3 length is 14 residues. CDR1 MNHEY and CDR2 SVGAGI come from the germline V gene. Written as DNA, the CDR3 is TGTGCCAGCAGTTTTTCAGGGAGCAATCAGCCCCAGCATTTT. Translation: CASSFSGSNQPQHF.

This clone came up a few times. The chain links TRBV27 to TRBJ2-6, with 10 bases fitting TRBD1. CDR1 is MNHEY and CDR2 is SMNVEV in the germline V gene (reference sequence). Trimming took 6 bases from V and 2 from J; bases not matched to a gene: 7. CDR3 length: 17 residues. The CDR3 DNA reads TGTGCCAGCAGCCCACGGGACAGGGGTCCTGGGGCCAACGTCCTGACTTTC. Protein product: CASSPRDRGPGANVLTF.